The rows below give T cell receptor beta chains drawn from one sample of a study of beta chain features in type 1 diabetes. Assay: immunoSEQ multiplex PCR; the TCRdb copy retains only in-frame clones and omits some. The sample records about 620,000 clones, roughly a sixth being singletons. Sequences were obtained from naive CD4+ T cells from blood. Receptor source: a man aged 18 to 30 in good health. CDR3s include the opening cysteine and the closing phenylalanine or tryptophan. D genes are given only for firm matches. Not every row has a clone size; where given, it reads once, few, many or a size class.

d_gene	v_gene	j_gene	abundance	len	CDR3aa	CDR3nt
-	TRBV5-8	TRBJ1-2	few	13	CASSLQYSYGYTF	TGTGCCAGCAGCTTGCAGTACTCCTATGGCTACACCTTC
-	TRBV28	TRBJ1-1	-	11	CASILNTEAFF	TGTGCCAGTATCCTGAACACTGAAGCTTTCTTT
TRBD2	TRBV10-3	TRBJ2-1	-	16	CAISGLAGGSYNEQFF	TGTGCCATCAGTGGACTAGCGGGCGGCTCCTACAATGAGCAGTTCTTC
-	TRBV7-9	TRBJ2-7	few	14	CASSLAGGPIQQYF	TGTGCCAGCAGCTTAGCGGGGGGACCTATTCAGCAGTACTTC
-	TRBV7-3	TRBJ1-2	-	15	CASRPGPSHSLGYTF	TGTGCCAGCAGACCCGGACCGTCTCACTCTTTGGGCTACACCTTC
TRBD1	TRBV19	TRBJ2-7	-	14	CASSNRDRSYEQYF	TGTGCCAGTAGTAACCGGGACAGGAGCTACGAGCAGTACTTC
-	TRBV7-2	TRBJ2-3	few	12	CASSPDTDTQYF	TGTGCCAGCAGCCCAGACACAGATACGCAGTATTTT
TRBD1	TRBV7-2	TRBJ1-1	-	14	CASSVDRVGAEAFF	TGTGCCAGCAGCGTCGACAGGGTTGGGGCTGAAGCTTTCTTT
-	TRBV11-2	TRBJ2-7	few	14	CASSLVGGIGEQYF	TGTGCCAGCAGCTTAGTCGGGGGTATAGGCGAGCAGTACTTC
TRBD2	TRBV11-2	TRBJ2-3	few	16	CASSSRLAGVPDTQYF	TGTGCCAGCAGCTCCCGACTAGCGGGAGTCCCAGATACGCAGTATTTT
-	TRBV18	TRBJ1-3	few	13	CASSPGSGNTIYF	TGTGCCAGCTCACCAGGCTCTGGAAACACCATATATTTT
TRBD1	TRBV9	TRBJ2-4	few	16	CASSPHVGQGLNIQYF	TGTGCCAGCAGCCCCCACGTGGGACAGGGGTTGAACATTCAGTACTTC
-	TRBV6-4	TRBJ2-7	once	14	CASAKPGRGIEQYF	TGTGCCAGCGCAAAACCGGGACGGGGGATCGAGCAGTACTTC
-	TRBV18	TRBJ2-5	-	14	CASSRTQAQETQYF	TGTGCCAGCTCGCGGACACAAGCCCAAGAGACCCAGTACTTC
-	TRBV5-6	TRBJ1-3	few	14	CASSLGLTGNTIYF	TGTGCCAGCAGCTTGGGTCTCACTGGAAACACCATATATTTT
-	TRBV6-6	TRBJ2-7	-	15	CASSGTGGSGYEQYF	TGTGCCAGCAGTGGGACCGGAGGATCCGGCTACGAGCAGTACTTC
-	TRBV19	TRBJ1-1	-	15	CASSILDWGNTEAFF	TGTGCCAGTAGTATCCTCGATTGGGGGAACACTGAAGCTTTCTTT
-	TRBV7-9	TRBJ2-5	-	17	CASSLDRGTRSKETQYF	TGTGCCAGCAGCTTAGATCGGGGAACTCGAAGCAAGGAGACCCAGTACTTC